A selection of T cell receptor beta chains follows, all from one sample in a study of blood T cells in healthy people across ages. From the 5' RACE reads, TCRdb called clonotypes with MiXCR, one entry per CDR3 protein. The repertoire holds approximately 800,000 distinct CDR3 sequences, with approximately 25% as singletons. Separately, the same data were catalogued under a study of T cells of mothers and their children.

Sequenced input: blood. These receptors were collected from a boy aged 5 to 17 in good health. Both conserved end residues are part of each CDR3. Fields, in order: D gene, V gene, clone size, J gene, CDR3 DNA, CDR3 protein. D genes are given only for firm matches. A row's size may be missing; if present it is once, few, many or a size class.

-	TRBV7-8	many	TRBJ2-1	TGTGCCAGCAGCTTAGCGCTCGCGTACAATGAGCAGTTCTTC	CASSLALAYNEQFF
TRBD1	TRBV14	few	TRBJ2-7	TGTGCCAGCAGTCACCGGACAGGGGAAAGGAACGAGCAGTACTTC	CASSHRTGERNEQYF
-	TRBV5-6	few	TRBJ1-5	TGTGCCAGCAGCTTGGCAGGGGCCAGCAATCAGCCCCAGCATTTT	CASSLAGASNQPQHF
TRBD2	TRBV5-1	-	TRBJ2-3	TGCGCCAGCAGGTGGGGACTAGCGGGAGGCACAGATACGCAGTATTTT	CASRWGLAGGTDTQYF
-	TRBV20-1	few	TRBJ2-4	TGCAGTGCTAGAGGGGCCGGGACCAACATTCAGTACTTC	CSARGAGTNIQYF
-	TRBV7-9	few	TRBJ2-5	TGTGCCAGCAGCTTATCCGATTGGAGGGAGACCCAGTACTTC	CASSLSDWRETQYF
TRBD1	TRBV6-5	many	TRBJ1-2	TGTGCCAGCAGTCTACCGGGACAGGGTCTAGGCGGCTACACCTTC	CASSLPGQGLGGYTF
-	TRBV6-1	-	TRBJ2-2	TGTGCCAGCAGTGTGGCCAGAAACACCGGGGAGCTGTTTTTT	CASSVARNTGELFF
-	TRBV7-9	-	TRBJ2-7	TGTGCCAGCAGCCTTATCGACGAGCAGTACTTC	CASSLIDEQYF
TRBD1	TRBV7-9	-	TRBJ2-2	TGTGCCAGCAGCTTACTGGACAGGGGTCGCGGGGAGCTGTTTTTT	CASSLLDRGRGELFF
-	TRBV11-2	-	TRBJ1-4	TGTGCCAGCAGCGTTCTCCTAATTCTGGGGACCGGGACTCCTAATGAAAAACTGTTTTTT	CASSVLLILGTGTPNEKLFF
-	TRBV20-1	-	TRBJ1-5	TGCAGTGCTAGGGGTTCTAGCAATCAGCCCCAGCATTTT	CSARGSSNQPQHF
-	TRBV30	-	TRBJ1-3	TGTGCCTGGAGTCCCCAAGACACCATATACTTT	CAWSPQDTIYF
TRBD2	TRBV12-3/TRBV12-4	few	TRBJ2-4	TGTGCCAGCAGCCGACAGACTAGCGGAGCCAAAAACATTCAGTACTTC	CASSRQTSGAKNIQYF
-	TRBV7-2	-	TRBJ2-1	TGTGCCAGCAGCTTGGGGGTTGTCTCCTACAATGAGCAGTTCTTC	CASSLGVVSYNEQFF
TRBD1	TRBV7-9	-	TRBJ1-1	TGTGCCAGCTTTAAGACAGGGGGCACTGAAGCTTTCTTT	CASFKTGGTEAFF
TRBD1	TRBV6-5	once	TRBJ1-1	TGTGCCAGCAGTAAACAGGGGCGGTACGCTTTCTTT	CASSKQGRYAFF
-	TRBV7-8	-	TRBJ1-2	TGTGCCAGCAGCTTCCTGGAGAAGGACTATGGCTACACCTTC	CASSFLEKDYGYTF
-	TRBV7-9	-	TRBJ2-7	TGTGCCAGCATATCCCGCATAGACTACGAGCAGTACTTC	CASISRIDYEQYF
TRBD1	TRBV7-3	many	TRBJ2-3	TGTGCCAGCAGCTTCGGACAGGGAGCAGATACGCAGTATTTT	CASSFGQGADTQYF
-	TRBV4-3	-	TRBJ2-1	TGCGCCAGCAGCCAAGAACCTGATACCCACAATGAGCAGTTCTTC	CASSQEPDTHNEQFF
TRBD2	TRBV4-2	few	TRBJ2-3	TGTGCCAGCAGCCTAGGGCTAGCGGGATCTAGCACAGATACGCAGTATTTT	CASSLGLAGSSTDTQYF
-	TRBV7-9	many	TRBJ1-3	TGTGCCAGCAGCTTAGAGGGCGCGTCTGGAAACACCATATATTTT	CASSLEGASGNTIYF
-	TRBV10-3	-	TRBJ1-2	TGTGCCACCGCGATGGACGAGAACTATGGCTACACCTTC	CATAMDENYGYTF
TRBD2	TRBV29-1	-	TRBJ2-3	TGCAGCGTTTCGGCGGGGGGCACAGATACGCAGTATTTT	CSVSAGGTDTQYF
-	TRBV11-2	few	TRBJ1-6	TGTGCCAGCAATCCTGCCCTAGGCAGTAATTCACCCCTCCACTTT	CASNPALGSNSPLHF
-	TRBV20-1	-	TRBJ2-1	TGCAGTGCTAACGGCTACAATGAGCAGTTCTTC	CSANGYNEQFF
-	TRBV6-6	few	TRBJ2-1	TGTGCCAGCAGCAAGGGGGGTGGTGAGCAGTTCTTC	CASSKGGGEQFF
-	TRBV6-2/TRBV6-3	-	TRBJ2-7	TGTGCCAGCAGTACTATGGAACGGCGCCACTACGAGCAGTACTTC	CASSTMERRHYEQYF